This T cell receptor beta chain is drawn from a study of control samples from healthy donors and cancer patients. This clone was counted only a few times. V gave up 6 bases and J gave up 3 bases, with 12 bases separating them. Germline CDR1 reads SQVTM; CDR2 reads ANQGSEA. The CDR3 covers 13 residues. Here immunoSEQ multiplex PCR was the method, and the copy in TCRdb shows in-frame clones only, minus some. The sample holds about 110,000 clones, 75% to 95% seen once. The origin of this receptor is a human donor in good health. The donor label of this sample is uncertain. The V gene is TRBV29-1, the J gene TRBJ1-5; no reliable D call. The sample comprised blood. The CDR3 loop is CSVATKHNQPQHF. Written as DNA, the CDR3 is TGCAGCGTGGCGACGAAGCACAATCAGCCCCAGCATTTT.